The next 30 T cell receptor beta chains were all read from a single sample in a study of blood T cell repertoires in COVID-19 (TCRdb year 2020). Library construction relied on the immunoSEQ multiplex PCR assay. TCRdb provides this immuneACCESS table in a form limited to in-frame rearrangements. Some clones are lacking; in checked studies, under half of them reflect an unresolved V gene, and why the rest are absent is not known. The sample includes 150,000 to 200,000 clones, with approximately 79% observed a single time. About 3% of the sample is taken by the ten largest. Sequenced: peripheral blood. The source is a woman older than 75 with acute or convalescent COVID-19.

This chain uses TRBV14 with TRBJ1-2; D unclear. Germline loops: CDR1 SGHDN, CDR2 FVKESK. The V and J ends lost 1 base and 5 bases respectively, with 14 bases between them. CDR3 length: 15 residues. Written as DNA, the CDR3 is TGTGCCAGCAGCCAAGGGCGGCCCACTCCGTATGGCTACACCTTC. Its translation is CASSQGRPTPYGYTF.

The sample holds one count of this clone. In DNA, the CDR3 is TGTGCCAGCACCCTAGGGCTAGCGGGATCTCAGGGTGAGCAGTTCTTC. Translated, it gives CASTLGLAGSQGEQFF. The gene calls are TRBV28 and TRBJ2-1; the match to TRBD2 covers 9 bases. The CDR3 contains 16 residues. V shed 7 bases, J shed 9 bases, and the junction held 16 bases outside the gene matches. Germline V gene sequence: CDR1 MDHEN, CDR2 SYDVKM.

The V call is TRBV29-1, the J call TRBJ1-1; 7 positions match TRBD1. This CDR3 is 13 amino acids long. Germline CDR1 is SQVTM and CDR2 is ANQGSEA. J gave up 4 bases and V 7 bases, and 9 bases lay outside the gene matches. The DNA of the CDR3 is TGCAGCGCCCCACGACAGGGAGCCACTGAAGCTTTCTTT. The encoded protein is CSAPRQGATEAFF. Filled out from reference TRBV29-1 and TRBJ1-1, the complete variable domain reads SAVISQKPSRDICQRGTSLTIQCQVDSQVTMMFWYRQQPGQSLTLIATANQGSEATYESGFVIDKFPISRPNLTFSTLTVSNMSPEDSSIYLCSAPRQGATEAFFGQGTRLTVV.

V is TRBV18 and J is TRBJ2-3; 7 bases match TRBD1. This CDR3 contains 14 residues. From germline, CDR1 is KGHSH and CDR2 LQKENI. Trimming cost V 3 bases and J 6 bases; bases outside gene matches: 6. CDR3 region: CASSPGEGADTQYF. The CDR3 DNA follows: TGTGCCAGCTCACCGGGAGAGGGGGCCGATACGCAGTATTTT.

This chain joins TRBV9 and TRBJ2-7; 15 positions match TRBD2. The CDR3 extends over 17 amino acids. With V trimmed by 2 bases and J by 2 bases, 5 bases remained unmatched. Germline V gives CDR1 SGDLS, CDR2 YYNGEE. CDR3 nucleotide sequence: TGTGCCAGCAGCGTGGCCGGACTAGCGGGAGGGCCCTACGAGCAGTACTTC. It is translated as CASSVAGLAGGPYEQYF.

This clone was seen once. V and J are TRBV2 and TRBJ2-5; D may be TRBD2 (6 bases). The germline gives CDR1 SNHLY, CDR2 FYNNEI. This CDR3 region has 13 residues. With 10 bases removed from V and 4 bases from J, the gap between germline ends came to 16 bases. The CDR3 sequence is CATGEELRETQYF. The CDR3 coding sequence is TGTGCCACGGGGGAAGAGTTGCGAGAGACCCAGTACTTC.

The V gene is TRBV6-5, the J gene TRBJ1-2; unclear D gene. V dropped 0 bases and J dropped 6 bases, with 8 bases sitting between them. Per germline, CDR1 MNHEY and CDR2 SVGAGI. The CDR3 length is 13 residues. Here the CDR3 DNA reads TGTGCCAGCAGTTACTCCTCCGGGAATGGCTACACCTTC. As protein: CASSYSSGNGYTF.

V and J are TRBV3-1 (or the pseudogene TRBV3-2) and TRBJ2-1, with 7 positions matching TRBD2. This CDR3 has 15 residues. V lost 2 bases, J lost 5 bases, and 6 bases stayed unmatched. Germline V gene data show CDR1 as LGHDT and CDR2 as YNNKEL (reference sequence). Here the CDR3 DNA reads TGTGCCAGCAGCCAATTCCTAGCGGAGAACAATGAGCAGTTCTTC. Protein sequence: CASSQFLAENNEQFF.

This chain joins TRBV7-2 and TRBJ2-5; 10 bases are shared with TRBD1. Germline CDR1 reads SGHTA; CDR2 reads FQGNSA. There are 16 residues in the CDR3. V lost 7 bases, J lost 5 bases, and 13 bases stayed unmatched. The CDR3 DNA follows: TGTGCCAGCACCTTCTGGGGGACAGGGGCGAGGGAGACCCAGTACTTC. Translation: CASTFWGTGARETQYF.

The CDR3 DNA reads as TGTGCCAGCAGCTTGGGCGTCACAGGAGATACGCAGTATTTT. It yields the protein CASSLGVTGDTQYF. The chain combines TRBV7-8 with TRBJ2-3, with a possible D match to TRBD1 (5 bases). The CDR3 spans 14 residues. CDR1 and CDR2 from the germline V gene are SGHVS and FQNEAQ. V was cut by 3 bases and J by 5 bases, with 12 bases left in between.

This clone was seen more than once but under ten times. The chain has TRBV2 and TRBJ1-4; TRBD1 might be the D (5 bases). This CDR3 is 17 amino acids long. The V gene lost 4 bases and the J gene lost 5 bases, with 20 bases spanning the gap. Germline CDR1 and CDR2: SNHLY and FYNNEI. CDR3 nucleotides: TGTGCCAGCAGTGCGGCCCACAGCGGGGGTGGAAATGAAAAACTGTTTTTT. Translation gives CASSAAHSGGGNEKLFF.

This chain links TRBV19 with TRBJ2-3, with TRBD1 matching over 7 bases. The V and J ends lost 7 bases and 1 base, in that order; junction bases with no gene match: 8. This CDR3 contains 15 residues. The germline gives CDR1 LNHDA, CDR2 SQIVND (reference sequence). The CDR3: CASKKITGGTDTQYF. In DNA, the CDR3 is TGTGCCAGTAAAAAGATAACAGGGGGCACAGATACGCAGTATTTT.

The chain carries TRBV6-1 and TRBJ1-1; possibly TRBD1 for D (6 bases). Germline-derived CDR1 and CDR2 are MNHNS and SASEGT. The V end was cut by 3 bases, the J end by 6 bases, with 11 bases between. The CDR3 totals 13 residues. The chain's CDR3 is CASSDRGGPEAFF. For the CDR3, the DNA is TGTGCCAGCAGTGACAGGGGCGGGCCTGAAGCTTTCTTT.

This chain joins TRBV2 and TRBJ1-5; D might be TRBD1 (5 bases). The V end lost 4 bases, the J end lost 0 bases, and 16 bases lay between the germline ends. The CDR3 covers 17 residues. Germline values: CDR1 SNHLY, CDR2 FYNNEI. The chain's CDR3 is CASSVTGNVYSNQPQHF. The CDR3 region has the DNA TGTGCCAGCAGTGTAACAGGAAACGTCTATAGCAATCAGCCCCAGCATTTT.

V is TRBV28 and J is TRBJ1-3; the match to TRBD1 covers 8 bases. The CDR3 covers 15 residues. Trimming removed 6 bases from V and 0 bases from J; junction bases left unmatched: 4. Germline V CDR1 and CDR2: MDHEN, SYDVKM. DNA of the CDR3: TGTGCCAGCAGGACAGGGGCAAACTCTGGAAACACCATATATTTT. Encoded protein: CASRTGANSGNTIYF.

The chain is built from TRBV19 and TRBJ2-7, with D possibly being TRBD1 (5 bases). The CDR3 spans 15 residues. Germline V gene lookup returns CDR1 LNHDA and CDR2 SQIVND (reference sequence). V was clipped by 1 base and J by 3 bases, with 13 bases between them. The CDR3 DNA reads as TGTGCCAGTAGTATAGTCGTAGACAGCTACTACGAGCAGTACTTC. It codes for CASSIVVDSYYEQYF.

There are a few counts of this clone. This chain uses TRBV14 with TRBJ2-2; 9 bases fit TRBD2. Per germline, CDR1 SGHDN and CDR2 FVKESK. This CDR3 comprises 19 residues. Germline trimming cut 0 bases from V and 5 bases from J; bases unmatched to any gene: 13. The CDR3, as DNA: TGTGCCAGCAGCCAAGATTGGGCTAGCGGGAAAGGGAGAACCGGGGAGCTGTTTTTT. Protein: CASSQDWASGKGRTGELFF.

The chain has TRBV18 and TRBJ1-1; no clear D. V dropped 6 bases and J dropped 3 bases, with 11 bases sitting between them. This CDR3 is built from 13 residues. Per germline, CDR1 KGHSH and CDR2 LQKENI. This CDR3 is CASSPMSDTEAFF. The CDR3 DNA follows: TGTGCCAGCTCCCCGATGAGCGACACTGAAGCTTTCTTT.

This chain connects TRBV10-1 to TRBJ1-1; no definite D call. CDR1 is WNHNN and CDR2 is SYGVQD in the germline V gene (reference sequence). This CDR3 region has 13 residues. Between the trimmed V and J ends, which lost 4 bases and 3 bases, there was a span of 9 bases. CDR3 protein: CASSAVLDTEAFF. The CDR3 nucleotides are TGCGCCAGCAGTGCGGTTTTGGACACTGAAGCTTTCTTT.

V and J are TRBV30 and TRBJ2-3, with 7 bases lining up with TRBD2. CDR1 and CDR2 (germline): GTSNPN, SVGIG (reference sequence). The CDR3 spans 13 residues. With 8 bases clipped from V and 5 bases from J, the junction kept 10 bases outside the gene matches. The CDR3 DNA reads TGTGCCCGGGACTACGCGGTTGAAGATACGCAGTATTTT. Protein: CARDYAVEDTQYF.

This rearrangement joins TRBV5-1 to TRBJ2-3, with 10 bases fitting TRBD2. The CDR3 is made up of 14 amino acids. Germline CDR1 and CDR2: SGHRS and YFSETQ. The V segment lost 4 bases and the J segment 5 bases; nucleotides outside the gene matches: 4. DNA for the CDR3: TGCGCCAGCAGCCTACAGCGGGGGGGAGATACGCAGTATTTT. Its protein is CASSLQRGGDTQYF.

The chain couples TRBV5-5 to TRBJ1-2; D is perhaps TRBD1 (5 bases). CDR3 length equals 13 residues. Germline CDR1 SGHKS, CDR2 YYEKEE (reference sequence). The V end was cut by 2 bases, the J end by 3 bases, with 8 bases between. The CDR3 nucleotides read TGTGCCAGCAGCTTTCAACAGGACTATGGCTACACCTTC. It yields the protein CASSFQQDYGYTF.

The chain couples TRBV18 to TRBJ2-6; D may be TRBD1 (5 bases). This CDR3 is built from 18 residues. Trimming cost V 3 bases and J 0 bases, with 15 bases left between them. The germline gives CDR1 KGHSH, CDR2 LQKENI. As DNA, the CDR3 is TGTGCCAGCTCACCCCAATCGGCAGGGCACTCTGGGGCCAACGTCCTGACTTTC. Translating it yields CASSPQSAGHSGANVLTF.

This clone was observed once. The V call is TRBV19, the J call TRBJ2-3; 9 nucleotides line up with TRBD2. V was pared by 5 bases and J by 5 bases, with 8 bases of the junction left unmatched. Germline V gene sequence: CDR1 LNHDA, CDR2 SQIVND (reference sequence). The CDR3 is 15 residues long. The chain's CDR3 is CASSGLAGFGDTQYF. CDR3 sequence (DNA): TGTGCCAGTAGTGGGCTAGCGGGATTTGGAGATACGCAGTATTTT.

This clone was seen a handful of times. The chain couples TRBV28 to TRBJ2-1, with 7 bases fitting TRBD2. The CDR3 spans 14 residues. With V trimmed by 5 bases and J by 6 bases, 7 bases remained unmatched. Germline lookup yields CDR1 MDHEN and CDR2 SYDVKM. CDR3 nucleotide sequence: TGTGCCAGCAGTCCTCCCGCTAGCGGCAATGAGCAGTTCTTC. As protein: CASSPPASGNEQFF.

This chain uses TRBV9 with TRBJ2-2; D ambiguous. Germline lookup yields CDR1 SGDLS and CDR2 YYNGEE. Trimming took 0 bases from V and 4 from J, leaving 16 bases between them. The CDR3 totals 17 residues. This chain's CDR3 is CASSVAPPYGGTGELFF. For the CDR3, the DNA is TGTGCCAGCAGCGTAGCCCCCCCATACGGCGGCACCGGGGAGCTGTTTTTT.

This chain connects TRBV19 to TRBJ1-1, with TRBD1 matching over 8 bases. Germline V gives CDR1 LNHDA, CDR2 SQIVND (reference sequence). V lost 7 bases, J lost 4 bases, and 11 bases stayed unmatched. The CDR3 covers 15 residues. CDR3 DNA sequence: TGTGCCAGTAAAATTACGGACAGGGATTCCACTGAAGCTTTCTTT. Amino acids: CASKITDRDSTEAFF.

This clone was detected many times. V and J are TRBV18 and TRBJ1-1, with D maybe TRBD1 (5 bases). The CDR3 is 14 amino acids. V dropped 1 base and J dropped 2 bases, with 8 bases sitting between them. Germline-derived CDR1 and CDR2 are KGHSH and LQKENI. The CDR3 region has the DNA TGTGCCAGCTCACCACTCAGGGAAAACACTGAAGCTTTCTTT. Translated, it gives CASSPLRENTEAFF.

In this sample, this clone turned up a few times. The chain has TRBV19 and TRBJ2-7; D unclear. Per the germline V gene, CDR1 is LNHDA and CDR2 is SQIVND (reference sequence). This CDR3 spans 12 amino acids. The V gene lost 4 bases and the J gene lost 5 bases, with 9 bases spanning the gap. The CDR3: CASSTRSNEQYF. In DNA, the CDR3 is TGTGCCAGTAGTACCAGGTCAAACGAGCAGTACTTC.

The count of this clone is one. The chain carries TRBV10-3 and TRBJ2-5; tentatively, D is TRBD1 (6 bases). There are 14 residues in the CDR3. The germline gives CDR1 ENHRY, CDR2 SYGVKD. Trimming shortened V by 2 bases and J by 5 bases, and 12 bases separated the two germline ends. The CDR3 DNA follows: TGTGCCATCAGTGAGGGGGGCAATGCGGAGACCCAGTACTTC. The encoded protein is CAISEGGNAETQYF.